The 31 T cell receptor beta chains below all came from one sample that was sequenced in a study of T cells in Graves' hyperthyroidism and ophthalmopathy. TCR beta CDR3 region amplification was performed from RNA transcripts. The primer set for the first-round RT-PCR of the TCR CDR3 was HTBI. TCRdb used MiXCR to reprocess the multiplex PCR reads, holding one entry per CDR3 protein. In the table there are 600,000 to 750,000 distinct CDR3 sequences, 15% to 20% of which are singletons. Sequences were obtained from blood. Receptors originate from a man aged 45-65 years with Graves' hyperthyroidism.

This clonotype was counted many times. The chain has TRBV28 and TRBJ1-1; the D gene is possibly TRBD1 (6 bases). V was cut by 2 bases and J by 1 base, with 11 bases left in between. The CDR3 is 15 amino acids. Looked up from germline, CDR1 is MDHEN and CDR2 is SYDVKM. CDR3 loop: CASSLPGQPNTEAFF. CDR3 bases: TGTGCCAGCAGTTTACCTGGACAGCCGAACACTGAAGCTTTCTTT.

This clonotype was observed many times. V is TRBV20-1 and J is TRBJ1-2; TRBD1 agrees at 8 bases. The junction had 7 bases not matched to a gene; V was cut back by 1 base and J by 6 bases. The germline gives CDR1 DFQATT, CDR2 SNEGSKA (reference sequence). This CDR3 contains 14 residues. CDR3 amino acids: CSARGPTGDHGYTF. CDR3 sequence (DNA): TGCAGTGCTAGAGGGCCGACAGGGGATCATGGCTACACCTTC.

This chain connects TRBV6-2 or TRBV6-3 to TRBJ1-1, with TRBD1 as a possible D gene (5 bases). Germline V gene data show CDR1 as MNHEY and CDR2 as SVGEGT. The CDR3 spans 14 residues. The V end lost 5 bases, the J end lost 6 bases, and 16 bases lay between the germline ends. CDR3 loop: CASSPVGRLPEAFF. The CDR3 bases are TGTGCCAGCAGTCCTGTGGGACGGTTGCCTGAAGCTTTCTTT.

This clonotype was picked up many times. V and J are TRBV28 and TRBJ2-7; possible D gene TRBD2, 5 bases. CDR3 size: 14 residues. With 4 bases removed from V and 5 bases from J, the gap between germline ends came to 15 bases. From germline, CDR1 is MDHEN and CDR2 SYDVKM. CDR3 amino acids: CASSSGWQRDEQYF. Here the CDR3 DNA reads TGTGCCAGCAGTTCCGGGTGGCAGAGGGACGAGCAGTACTTC.

CDR3 DNA sequence: TGCAGTGCCAGGTCCTACCAAGAGACCCAGTACTTC. It codes for CSARSYQETQYF. The rearrangement joins TRBV20-1 to TRBJ2-5, with D unclear. Trimming took off 6 bases at V and 0 bases at J, with 8 bases between the two ends. Germline assignment: CDR1 DFQATT and CDR2 SNEGSKA (reference sequence). This CDR3 region has 12 residues.

The chain couples TRBV9 to TRBJ1-3; weak D call: TRBD1 (6 bases). V lost 0 bases and J 0 bases, leaving 13 bases between the germline ends. The CDR3 is 17 residues long. In germline, CDR1 is SGDLS, CDR2 YYNGEE. DNA for the CDR3: TGTGCCAGCAGCGTAGGAGGGGGTTATAACTCTGGAAACACCATATATTTT. Translation: CASSVGGGYNSGNTIYF.

This clonotype was seen ten or more times. The chain uses TRBV28 and TRBJ2-7; TRBD2 matches 8 bases. CDR1 is MDHEN, CDR2 SYDVKM, per germline. There are 15 residues in the CDR3. J lost 5 bases, V lost 8 bases, and 14 bases had no gene match. In nucleotides, the CDR3 is TGTGCCAGCGCCACCGTCGGGACTAGTTATAACGAGCAGTACTTC. Encoded protein: CASATVGTSYNEQYF.

In this sample, this clonotype turned up many times. The chain couples TRBV11-2 to TRBJ2-1; no clear D. Germline-derived CDR1 and CDR2 are SGHAT and FQNNGV. Trimming removed 7 bases from V and 6 bases from J, with 19 bases in between. This CDR3 has 15 amino acids. CDR3 nucleotide sequence: TGTGCCAGCACCCCGGGTAGAGGTCCTCTCAATGAGCAGTTCTTC. Translated: CASTPGRGPLNEQFF.

This clonotype was counted at least ten times. The V and J genes are TRBV2 and TRBJ1-1, with a weak D call TRBD1 (6 bases). Deletions cut 6 bases from V and 1 base from J, with 24 bases between. The CDR3 runs to 18 residues. Germline V gene sequence: CDR1 SNHLY, CDR2 FYNNEI. Written as DNA, the CDR3 is TGTGCCAGCAGCCCCATCGGGGGGCCTGCGTTTCGGAACACTGAAGCTTTCTTT. Its translation: CASSPIGGPAFRNTEAFF.

In this sample, this clonotype turned up a few times. This chain uses TRBV7-9 with TRBJ1-5, with 8 bases matching TRBD1. Per germline, CDR1 SEHNR and CDR2 FQNEAQ (reference sequence). The junction had 12 bases not matched to a gene; V was cut back by 4 bases and J by 1 base. The CDR3 is 18 amino acids. The CDR3 sequence: CASSSDRDPQYSNQPQHF. The CDR3 bases are TGTGCCAGCAGCTCGGACAGGGACCCACAATACAGCAATCAGCCCCAGCATTTT.

Many counts were recorded for this clonotype. The chain carries TRBV6-2 or TRBV6-3 and TRBJ2-7; maybe TRBD1 (5 bases). In germline, CDR1 is MNHEY, CDR2 SVGEGT. Trimming shortened V by 4 bases and J by 3 bases, and 13 bases separated the two germline ends. The CDR3 totals 14 residues. The CDR3 nucleotides are TGTGCCAGCAGTTCGGACAACAGGTTCTACGAGCAGTACTTC. Its translation: CASSSDNRFYEQYF.

There are a few counts of this clonotype. The V call is TRBV5-6, the J call TRBJ1-4; D might be TRBD1 (5 bases). CDR3 length: 15 amino acids. Germline assignment: CDR1 SGHDT and CDR2 YYEEEE. V was pared by 3 bases and J by 8 bases, with 17 bases between. The CDR3 DNA sequence: TGTGCCAGCAGCTACACGGGGGGACGACCCGAAAAACTGTTTTTT. This gives the protein CASSYTGGRPEKLFF.

The sample holds many counts of this clonotype. The gene calls are TRBV19 and TRBJ1-5; a possible D gene is TRBD1 (5 bases). Germline CDR1 and CDR2: LNHDA and SQIVND (reference sequence). This CDR3 is 15 amino acids long. V lost 4 bases and J lost 4, with 14 bases in between. DNA of the CDR3: TGTGCCAGTAGTAGAGAGCAGGGTTGGAATCAGCCCCAGCATTTT. Amino acids: CASSREQGWNQPQHF. The variable domain in full, completed from reference TRBV19 and TRBJ1-5, reads DGGITQSPKYLFRKEGQNVTLSCEQNLNHDAMYWYRQDPGQGLRLIYYSQIVNDFQKGDIAEGYSVSREKKESFPLTVTSAQKNPTAFYLCASSREQGWNQPQHFGDGTRLSIL.

This clonotype has a count of ten or more. The CDR3 DNA reads TGTGCCAGCAGCATGACAGGGGTTGGTTCACCCCTCCACTTT. It translates to CASSMTGVGSPLHF. This chain connects TRBV3-1 to TRBJ1-6, with TRBD1 identical over 8 bases. The J segment lost 9 bases and the V segment lost 5 bases, leaving 6 bases of the junction unmatched. Germline V gene data show CDR1 as LGHDT and CDR2 as YNNKEL (reference sequence). CDR3 size: 14 residues.

In its sample, this clonotype was seen many times. CDR3 residues: CASSLAGDMNQPQHF. Written as DNA, the CDR3 is TGCGCCAGCAGCTTGGCAGGGGACATGAATCAGCCCCAGCATTTT. V is TRBV5-1 and J is TRBJ1-5, with D maybe TRBD1 (6 bases). The CDR3 spans 15 residues. Per germline, CDR1 SGHRS and CDR2 YFSETQ. V shed 0 bases and J shed 4 bases, with 11 bases lying between them.

This clonotype was detected only a few times. This chain connects TRBV20-1 to TRBJ1-4; D is possibly TRBD1 (6 bases). Trimming removed 0 bases from V and 4 bases from J, with 12 bases in between. The V gene's germline CDR1 is DFQATT and CDR2 SNEGSKA (reference sequence). The CDR3 loop spans 15 amino acids. CDR3 region: CSARDWAQGNEKLFF. The CDR3 coding sequence is TGCAGTGCTAGAGATTGGGCACAGGGTAATGAAAAACTGTTTTTT.

The CDR3: CASTLGQGFYEQYF. CDR3 coding DNA: TGTGCCAGCACCCTCGGACAGGGCTTCTACGAGCAGTACTTC. V and J are TRBV11-2 and TRBJ2-7, with TRBD1 matching 8 bases. Looked up from germline, CDR1 is SGHAT and CDR2 is FQNNGV. J lost 3 bases, V lost 7 bases, and 8 bases had no gene match. This CDR3 is 14 amino acids long.

This clonotype was seen at least ten times. The chain carries TRBV2 and TRBJ2-7, with 9 positions matching TRBD1. This CDR3 spans 14 amino acids. The V and J ends lost 5 bases and 5 bases, in that order; junction bases with no gene match: 7. Germline lookup yields CDR1 SNHLY and CDR2 FYNNEI. CDR3 nucleotides: TGTGCCAGCAGTCTGGGACAGGGCTTGGACGAGCAGTACTTC. As protein: CASSLGQGLDEQYF.

The sample holds many counts of this clonotype. The chain uses TRBV5-1 and TRBJ2-5; D gene ambiguous. The length of the CDR3 is 13 residues. The ends were cut back, 1 base at V and 2 bases at J, with 6 bases in the middle. The V gene's germline CDR1 is SGHRS and CDR2 YFSETQ. Here the CDR3 DNA reads TGCGCCAGCAGCTTGCTGAAACAAGAGACCCAGTACTTC. It yields the protein CASSLLKQETQYF.

The chain uses TRBV28 and TRBJ1-3, with D possibly being TRBD1 (5 bases). V lost 3 bases to trimming and J lost 0 bases, with 15 bases between them. This CDR3 comprises 17 residues. The V gene's germline CDR1 is MDHEN and CDR2 SYDVKM. CDR3 region: CASSLGPDSISGNTIYF. The CDR3 DNA is TGTGCCAGCAGTTTGGGACCAGACAGTATCTCTGGAAACACCATATATTTT.

The chain is built from TRBV24-1 and TRBJ2-2; D could derive from TRBD1 or TRBD2 (7 bases each). Germline CDR1 reads KGHDR; CDR2 reads SFDVKD. The CDR3 is 14 residues long. The V gene lost 4 bases and the J gene lost 6 bases, with 11 bases spanning the gap. CDR3 in DNA: TGTGCCACCAGTGAGCCAGGGGGGGCCGGGGAGCTGTTTTTT. It encodes CATSEPGGAGELFF.

The sample holds many counts of this clonotype. The rearrangement uses TRBV2 and TRBJ1-5; 8 bases fit TRBD1. Germline lookup yields CDR1 SNHLY and CDR2 FYNNEI. CDR3 length: 15 amino acids. V was pared by 5 bases and J by 2 bases, with 5 bases of the junction left unmatched. CDR3 sequence reads: CASSPTGGGNQPQHF. Written as DNA, the CDR3 is TGTGCCAGCAGTCCTACAGGGGGGGGCAATCAGCCCCAGCATTTT. Full variable domain (rest looked up from reference TRBV2 and TRBJ1-5): EPEVTQTPSHQVTQMGQEVILRCVPISNHLYFYWYRQILGQKVEFLVSFYNNEISEKSEIFDDQFSVERPDGSNFTLKIRSTKLEDSAMYFCASSPTGGGNQPQHFGDGTRLSIL.

This clonotype was picked up many times. CDR3 bases: TGTGCCAGCAGCCTTGACCGAGAATCGGATACGCAGTATTTT. It encodes CASSLDRESDTQYF. The chain combines TRBV6-1 with TRBJ2-3; no clear D gene. The CDR3 is 14 amino acids. V gave up 6 bases and J gave up 6 bases, with 16 bases separating them. Germline V gene sequence: CDR1 MNHNS, CDR2 SASEGT.

This chain joins TRBV7-2 and TRBJ2-2; 9 nucleotides agree with TRBD1. After removal of 8 bases from V and 0 bases from J, the junction contained 7 bases not matched to a gene. The CDR3 sequence is 16 residues long. Germline V gene data show CDR1 as SGHTA and CDR2 as FQGNSA. This CDR3 reads CASLDRGRANTGELFF. CDR3 in DNA: TGTGCCAGCTTGGACAGGGGCCGAGCGAACACCGGGGAGCTGTTTTTT.

This clonotype was observed at least ten times. The chain combines TRBV30 with TRBJ2-1; D perhaps matches TRBD2 (6 bases). CDR1 GTSNPN and CDR2 SVGIG come from the germline V gene (reference sequence). The CDR3 totals 14 residues. Trimming left V 4 bases short and J 8 bases short, with 18 bases between. The CDR3 sequence: CAWTPFSGWDEQFF. The CDR3 DNA sequence: TGTGCCTGGACCCCGTTTAGCGGTTGGGATGAGCAGTTCTTC.

This chain links TRBV20-1 with TRBJ2-3; D gene unclear. CDR1 is DFQATT, CDR2 SNEGSKA, per germline (reference sequence). This CDR3 region has 13 residues. V was trimmed by 6 bases and J by 4 bases, leaving 14 bases between them. The CDR3 DNA reads TGCAGTGCCCGTTATGAACGGGCAGATACGCAGTATTTT. Its protein is CSARYERADTQYF.

This clonotype was counted at least ten times. This rearrangement joins TRBV14 to TRBJ1-2, with no clear D. This CDR3 comprises 14 residues. V was pared by 3 bases and J by 2 bases, with 10 bases between. The germline V gene has CDR1 SGHDN and CDR2 FVKESK. CDR3: CASSQSRANYGYTF. CDR3 DNA sequence: TGTGCCAGCAGCCAGTCTAGGGCCAACTATGGCTACACCTTC.

This clonotype was picked up many times. This rearrangement joins TRBV6-1 to TRBJ2-3; 10 nucleotides line up with TRBD2. The CDR3 length is 16 residues. Germline trimming cut 5 bases from V and 4 bases from J; bases unmatched to any gene: 9. Per germline, CDR1 MNHNS and CDR2 SASEGT. Here the CDR3 reads CASSFLAGGVSDTQYF. In DNA form, the CDR3 reads TGTGCCAGCAGTTTCTTAGCGGGAGGTGTCTCAGATACGCAGTATTTT.

The chain has TRBV3-1 and TRBJ2-7; D gene uncertain. V gave up 4 bases and J gave up 4 bases, with 11 bases separating them. The CDR3 contains 13 residues. Looked up from germline, CDR1 is LGHDT and CDR2 is YNNKEL (reference sequence). Here the CDR3 reads CASSPVNGYEQYF. DNA for the CDR3: TGTGCCAGCAGCCCGGTGAACGGGTACGAGCAGTACTTC.

This clonotype was observed a handful of times. This rearrangement joins TRBV7-9 to TRBJ1-1, with a tentative D call TRBD1 (6 bases). This CDR3 is 14 amino acids long. V was clipped by 7 bases and J by 3 bases, with 15 bases between them. CDR1 SEHNR and CDR2 FQNEAQ come from the germline V gene (reference sequence). The CDR3 DNA follows: TGTGCCAGCATCCCAGGGGTCAGTTACACTGAAGCTTTCTTT. Amino acids: CASIPGVSYTEAFF. The variable domain in full, with the rest retrieved from reference TRBV7-9 and TRBJ1-1, is DTGVSQNPRHKITKRGQNVTFRCDPISEHNRLYWYRQTLGQGPEFLTYFQNEAQLEKSRLLSDRFSAERPKGSFSTLEIQRTEQGDSAMYLCASIPGVSYTEAFFGQGTRLTVV.

This clonotype was recorded many times. The chain carries TRBV20-1 and TRBJ2-1; 11 positions match TRBD2. Losses at the gene ends were 4 bases for V and 7 bases for J; bases not matched to a gene: 6. CDR3 length equals 14 residues. Germline CDR1 reads DFQATT; CDR2 reads SNEGSKA (reference sequence). The CDR3 DNA reads TGCAGTGCTATACTAGCGGGAGTTTCGAATGAGCAGTTCTTC. Protein: CSAILAGVSNEQFF.